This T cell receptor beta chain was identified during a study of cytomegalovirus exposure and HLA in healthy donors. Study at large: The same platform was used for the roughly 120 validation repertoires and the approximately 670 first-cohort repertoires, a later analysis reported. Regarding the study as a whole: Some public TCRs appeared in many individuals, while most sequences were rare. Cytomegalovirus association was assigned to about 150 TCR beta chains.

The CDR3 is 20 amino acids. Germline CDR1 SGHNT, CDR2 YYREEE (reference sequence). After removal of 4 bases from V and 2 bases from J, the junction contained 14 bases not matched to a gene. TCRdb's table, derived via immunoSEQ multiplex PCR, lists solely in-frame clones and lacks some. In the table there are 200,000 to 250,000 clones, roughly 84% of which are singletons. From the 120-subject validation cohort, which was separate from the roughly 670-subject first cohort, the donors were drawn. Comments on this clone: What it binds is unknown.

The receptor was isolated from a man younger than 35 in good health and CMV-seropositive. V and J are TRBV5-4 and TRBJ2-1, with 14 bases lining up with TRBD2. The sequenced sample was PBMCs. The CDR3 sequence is CASSPGLAGGVGGPYNEQFF. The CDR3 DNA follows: TGTGCCAGCAGCCCCGGACTAGCGGGAGGAGTGGGGGGACCCTACAATGAGCAGTTCTTC.